These 24 T cell receptor beta chains were sequenced from one sample in a study of cytomegalovirus exposure and HLA in healthy donors. 13 Jbeta primers and 60 Vbeta primers were used for the PCR. The protocol was immunoSEQ multiplex PCR, while the TCRdb copy is restricted to in-frame clones and leaves out a portion. This table holds under 200,000 clones, roughly 86% found once. What was sequenced was PBMCs. These receptors all stem from a middle-aged man in good health and CMV-seropositive.

The rearrangement joins TRBV27 to TRBJ1-2, with TRBD1 as a possible D gene (6 bases). Germline V gene sequence: CDR1 MNHEY, CDR2 SMNVEV (reference sequence). The CDR3 extends over 13 amino acids. The V and J ends lost 1 base and 6 bases respectively, with 9 bases between them. The CDR3 sequence is CASSLLQGNGYTF. As DNA, the CDR3 is TGTGCCAGCAGTTTATTACAGGGAAATGGCTACACCTTC.

This sequence joins TRBV4-2 and TRBJ2-3, with TRBD2 as a possible D gene (5 bases). The CDR3 contains 13 residues. Germline CDR1 reads LGHNA; CDR2 reads YNFKEQ. V lost 0 bases and J 7 bases, leaving 8 bases between the germline ends. The CDR3 sequence: CASSQDGENTQYF. The CDR3 coding sequence is TGTGCCAGCAGCCAAGATGGGGAGAATACGCAGTATTTT.

About this clone: One end of the junction varies from germline; a read error may be responsible. The chain recombines TRBV23-1 with TRBJ2-1; D possibly corresponds to TRBD2 (6 bases). TRBV23-1 is sorted into the ORF group, with uncertain function. This CDR3 contains 19 residues. The CDR3 sequence: CASSQPGLGRTNPYNGQFF. The CDR3 DNA sequence: TGCGCCAGCAGTCAACCCGGCCTCGGGAGAACAAATCCCTACAATGGGCAGTTCTTC.

In its sample, this clone was seen a few times. The chain has TRBV19 and TRBJ2-7; 10 bases are shared with TRBD1. The CDR3 is 18 residues long. In germline, CDR1 is LNHDA, CDR2 SQIVND (reference sequence). The trim removed 6 bases at V and 0 bases at J, leaving 14 bases unmatched. CDR3 bases: TGTGCCAGTAGACGGGCGACCGGGACAGGGGAGAGCTCCTACGAGCAGTACTTC. This encodes CASRRATGTGESSYEQYF.

This sequence joins TRBV23-1 and TRBJ1-5; possibly TRBD1 for D (5 bases). TRBV23-1 is an ORF, with its function uncertain. Trimming left V 3 bases short and J 2 bases short, with 20 bases between. CDR3 length: 18 amino acids. The CDR3 bases are TGCGCCAGCAGTCATCCCGCCTGTATCAGGGCTGGCAATCAGCCCCAGCATTTT. Translation gives CASSHPACIRAGNQPQHF.

The chain combines TRBV7-2 with TRBJ1-2, with 7 bases matching TRBD1. The CDR3 has 15 amino acids. Germline V gene data show CDR1 as SGHTA and CDR2 as FQGNSA. With 8 bases clipped from V and 1 base from J, the junction kept 10 bases outside the gene matches. The CDR3 DNA is TGTGCCAGCCGAGGGGGCAGGTCCCTTAACTATGGCTACACCTTC. Its translation is CASRGGRSLNYGYTF. Supplemented by reference TRBV7-2 and TRBJ1-2, the full variable domain reads GAGVSQSPSNKVTEKGKDVELRCDPISGHTALYWYRQSLGQGLEFLIYFQGNSAPDKSGLPSDRFSAERTGGSVSTLTIQRTQQEDSAVYLCASRGGRSLNYGYTFGSGTRLTVV.

The V gene is TRBV18, the J gene TRBJ2-5; D gene ambiguous. The germline gives CDR1 KGHSH, CDR2 LQKENI. CDR3 size: 11 residues. The V gene lost 8 bases and the J gene lost 0 bases, with 4 bases spanning the gap. CDR3 coding DNA: TGTGCCAGCGAGTACCAAGAGACCCAGTACTTC. This translates into CASEYQETQYF.

This clone was counted a few times. CDR3 amino acids: CASSQDLSGSSYNEQFF. As DNA, the CDR3 is TGCGCCAGCAGCCAAGACCTAAGCGGGAGCTCCTACAATGAGCAGTTCTTC. This chain uses TRBV4-3 with TRBJ2-1, with TRBD2 matching over 8 bases. Unmatched junction bases numbered 4, after V lost 0 bases and J lost 0 bases. The CDR3 is made up of 17 amino acids. In germline, CDR1 is LGHNA, CDR2 YSLEER.

The rearrangement links TRBV29-1 to TRBJ1-5; D might be TRBD1 (6 bases). The length of the CDR3 is 12 residues. Trimming took off 7 bases at V and 7 bases at J, with 14 bases between the two ends. Germline assignment: CDR1 SQVTM and CDR2 ANQGSEA. CDR3 coding DNA: TGCAGCGCCCGGGAGGGGGACCAGCCCCAGCATTTT. The encoded protein is CSAREGDQPQHF.

The sample holds a few counts of this clone. The chain recombines TRBV27 with TRBJ2-1; TRBD1 matches at 7 bases. This CDR3 is 13 amino acids long. The germline V gene encodes CDR1 MNHEY and CDR2 SMNVEV (reference sequence). V lost 7 bases to trimming and J lost 2 bases; unmatched junction nucleotides: 2. The DNA for the CDR3 is TGTGCCAGCACCAGGGGGACCTACAATGAGCAGTTCTTC. Encoded protein: CASTRGTYNEQFF.

This clone was seen a single time. The chain combines TRBV5-1 with TRBJ2-3; a weak D match, TRBD2 (7 bases). This CDR3 has 17 amino acids. Trimming stripped 4 bases from V and 1 base from J, with 19 bases between. CDR1 SGHRS and CDR2 YFSETQ come from the germline V gene. The CDR3 nucleotides are TGCGCCAGCAGCCCCTCCGTTGGGGGGGCTCGCACAGATACGCAGTATTTT. Translating gives CASSPSVGGARTDTQYF.

The chain couples TRBV2 to TRBJ1-1, with TRBD1 identical over 7 bases. Per the germline V gene, CDR1 is SNHLY and CDR2 is FYNNEI. The V gene end was trimmed by 10 bases and the J gene end by 11 bases; junction bases not matched to a gene: 10. The length of the CDR3 is 11 residues. In DNA form, the CDR3 reads TGTGCCACCAATGGCGGACAGGAGGCTTTCTTT. This encodes CATNGGQEAFF.

This clone was observed once. This chain connects TRBV5-1 to TRBJ2-7; the D is unclear. This CDR3 is 13 amino acids long. The germline CDR1 and CDR2 sequences are SGHRS and YFSETQ. V gave up 4 bases and J gave up 3 bases, with 11 bases separating them. This chain's CDR3 is CASSPSLHYEQYF. CDR3 bases: TGCGCCAGCAGCCCAAGCCTCCACTACGAGCAGTACTTC.

This rearrangement joins TRBV14 to TRBJ2-5; D is perhaps TRBD2 (5 bases). The CDR3 contains 15 residues. CDR1 and CDR2 (germline): SGHDN, FVKESK. Trimming pared 0 bases from V and 5 bases from J, leaving 13 bases between. CDR3 amino acids: CASSQDGRGFETQYF. CDR3 in DNA: TGTGCCAGCAGCCAAGACGGTCGGGGATTCGAGACCCAGTACTTC.

The chain joins TRBV20-1 to TRBJ2-4; TRBD2 might be the D (5 bases). Germline values: CDR1 DFQATT, CDR2 SNEGSKA (reference sequence). Trimming cost V 2 bases and J 8 bases, with 7 bases left between them. This CDR3 region has 11 residues. CDR3 DNA: TGCAGTGCTAGAAAGGGAGACATTCAGTACTTC. Its protein product is CSARKGDIQYF.

This chain connects TRBV5-1 to TRBJ2-7; 10 bases agree with TRBD2. The CDR3 loop spans 13 amino acids. CDR1 and CDR2 (germline): SGHRS, YFSETQ. With 5 bases clipped from V and 4 bases from J, the junction kept 3 bases outside the gene matches. The CDR3 DNA sequence: TGCGCCAGCAGACTAGCGGGAATATACGAGCAGTACTTC. Translating gives CASRLAGIYEQYF.

Comment on this clone: The conserved phenylalanine or tryptophan normally closing the CDR3 is absent here, so this likely arose from a read error. This chain links TRBV5-1 with TRBJ1-6, with a weak D call TRBD1 (5 bases). From germline, CDR1 is SGHRS and CDR2 YFSETQ. The germline V and J ends were trimmed by 4 bases and 0 bases, with 11 bases remaining between them. The CDR3 is made up of 16 amino acids. CDR3 residues: CASSLTVSSYNSPLHL. The CDR3 DNA reads as TGCGCCAGCAGCCTGACAGTGAGCTCCTATAATTCACCCCTCCACCTT.

The rearrangement links TRBV7-9 to TRBJ1-1, with D perhaps TRBD1 (5 bases). CDR1 is SEHNR, CDR2 FQNEAQ, per germline (reference sequence). Trimming removed 5 bases from V and 2 bases from J, with 12 bases in between. This CDR3 is 14 amino acids long. Here the CDR3 reads CASSTFGANTEAFF. CDR3 nucleotides: TGTGCCAGCAGCACTTTTGGGGCCAACACTGAAGCTTTCTTT.

The genes are TRBV7-3 and TRBJ2-2; 10 bases map to TRBD2. V dropped 5 bases and J dropped 5; count of bases not matched to a gene: 5. CDR1 SGHTA and CDR2 FQGTGA come from the germline V gene. CDR3 length: 15 amino acids. CDR3 in DNA: TGTGCCAGCAGCCCTAGCGGGAGTCGGACCGGGGAGCTGTTTTTT. Translation: CASSPSGSRTGELFF.

This chain links TRBV11-2 with TRBJ1-2; no definite D call. V lost 1 base and J 5 bases, leaving 5 bases between the germline ends. This CDR3 has 12 residues. CDR1 is SGHAT and CDR2 is FQNNGV in the germline V gene. The DNA for the CDR3 is TGTGCCAGCAGCTTAGGGAGTTATGGCTACACCTTC. Amino acid sequence: CASSLGSYGYTF.

The chain employs TRBV9 and TRBJ1-6; 7 nucleotides agree with TRBD1. From germline, CDR1 is SGDLS and CDR2 YYNGEE. The CDR3 runs to 16 residues. V was pared by 3 bases and J by 6 bases, with 9 bases of the junction left unmatched. The CDR3 sequence: CASSEQGVLGNSPLHF. The CDR3 DNA reads TGTGCCAGCAGCGAGCAGGGGGTTTTAGGTAATTCACCCCTCCACTTT.

The chain carries TRBV5-6 and TRBJ1-1, with 7 bases identical to TRBD1. The trim removed 5 bases at V and 2 bases at J, leaving 9 bases unmatched. Germline loops: CDR1 SGHDT, CDR2 YYEEEE. The CDR3 is 15 residues long. CDR3 DNA: TGTGCCAGCAGTAAGACAGGGTCGCGAAACACTGAAGCTTTCTTT. Protein: CASSKTGSRNTEAFF.

This clone was seen once. The gene calls are TRBV4-2 and TRBJ1-1; TRBD1 matches 8 bases. The CDR3 covers 15 residues. Germline assignment: CDR1 LGHNA and CDR2 YNFKEQ. V was pared by 2 bases and J by 3 bases, with 5 bases of the junction left unmatched. As DNA, the CDR3 is TGTGCCAGCAGCCAACAGGGGGCAGGGGACACTGAAGCTTTCTTT. It translates to CASSQQGAGDTEAFF.

The J gene is TRBJ2-6, the V gene TRBV5-1; 7 nucleotides match TRBD1. The CDR3 length is 15 residues. J gave up 3 bases and V 0 bases, and 0 bases lay outside the gene matches. Germline V gives CDR1 SGHRS, CDR2 YFSETQ. CDR3: CASSLDRGGANVLTF. CDR3 DNA: TGCGCCAGCAGCTTGGACAGGGGTGGGGCCAACGTCCTGACTTTC.